Presented here are 20 T cell receptor beta chains from one specimen sequenced in a study of blood T cells in healthy people across ages (dated by TCRdb to 2015 to 2017). The library was prepared using 5' RACE. Sequenced on an Illumina HiSeq 2500. A second PCR of 7 to 11 cycles was run with a J-beta primer mix and a sample-barcoded 5' primer. Starting from the raw public reads, TCRdb applied fastp trimming at Q25, assembled clones with MiXCR and retained in-frame beta chains. Each entry is one CDR3 protein sequence, shown with its most common DNA and genes. The sample table lists 450,000 to 600,000 distinct CDR3 sequences, over 25% of them with a count of one. The ten top clones hold roughly 3.5% of the sample. These data are also associated with another study on T cells of mothers and their children.

Sequenced material: blood. These receptors all stem from a boy younger than 10 in good health.

The CDR3 sequence: CAISEMAGSEKLFF. CDR3 coding DNA: TGTGCCATCAGTGAGATGGCAGGGAGTGAAAAACTGTTTTTT. The genes are TRBV10-3 and TRBJ1-4; a possible D gene is TRBD1 (5 bases). Deletions cut 2 bases from V and 7 bases from J, with 11 bases between. CDR3 length: 14 residues. Per germline, CDR1 ENHRY and CDR2 SYGVKD.

This clonotype was seen only a few times. This chain uses TRBV14 with TRBJ2-6; maybe TRBD1 (6 bases). Deletions cut 3 bases from V and 1 base from J, with 16 bases between. The CDR3 length is 18 residues. Germline CDR1 is SGHDN and CDR2 is FVKESK. The CDR3 nucleotides are TGTGCCAGCAGCCAGGGAAGACAGGTCCCATCTGGGGCCAACGTCCTGACTTTC. It specifies CASSQGRQVPSGANVLTF.

The J gene is TRBJ2-5, the V gene TRBV18; D unclear. The length of the CDR3 is 12 residues. CDR1 is KGHSH, CDR2 LQKENI, per germline. Trimming pared 0 bases from V and 9 bases from J, leaving 8 bases between. The CDR3 DNA is TGTGCCAGCTCACCACCCAGTAGGGCCCAGTACTTC. Residues: CASSPPSRAQYF.

This rearrangement joins TRBV6-6 to TRBJ2-4; tentatively, D is TRBD1 or TRBD2 (5 bases each). V lost 2 bases and J 0 bases, leaving 8 bases between the germline ends. The CDR3 has 15 residues. Per the germline V gene, CDR1 is MNHNY and CDR2 is SVGAGI (reference sequence). CDR3 nucleotides: TGTGCCAGCAGTTACCGGGACCTAGCCAAAAACATTCAGTACTTC. This encodes CASSYRDLAKNIQYF.

The rearrangement links TRBV9 to TRBJ2-2; maybe TRBD2 (5 bases). Trimming left V 3 bases short and J 7 bases short, with 13 bases between. This CDR3 comprises 14 residues. The germline V gene encodes CDR1 SGDLS and CDR2 YYNGEE. Written as DNA, the CDR3 is TGTGCCAGCAGCGAGAGGGTGAGCGGCGGGGAGCTGTTTTTT. Translation: CASSERVSGGELFF.

The V gene is TRBV6-2 or TRBV6-3, the J gene TRBJ1-1; D call uncertain. The CDR3 loop spans 12 amino acids. Germline V lookup: CDR1 MNHEY, CDR2 SVGEGT. V dropped 6 bases and J dropped 3 bases, with 8 bases sitting between them. In nucleotides, the CDR3 is TGTGCCAGCAGGGGTGGGCACACTGAAGCTTTCTTT. This sequence encodes CASRGGHTEAFF.

The rearrangement joins TRBV5-1 to TRBJ2-5; D unresolved. The DNA end favors TRBJ2-7, so the J call may be wrong. CDR3 length: 14 residues. Germline-derived CDR1 and CDR2 are SGHRS and YFSETQ. Here the CDR3 reads CASSPATVSYEQYF. The CDR3, as DNA: TGCGCCAGCAGCCCAGCTACTGTCTCCTACGAGCAGTACTTC.

The CDR3 is CSALPGLSNYGYTF. The CDR3, as DNA: TGCAGCGCCCTCCCCGGGCTGTCTAACTATGGCTACACCTTC. The chain recombines TRBV29-1 with TRBJ1-2; D remains unclear. V was trimmed by 7 bases and J by 0 bases, leaving 15 bases between them. The germline gives CDR1 SQVTM, CDR2 ANQGSEA. This CDR3 spans 14 amino acids.

This clonotype appeared a single time. The chain recombines TRBV6-5 with TRBJ2-7, with unresolved D. V lost 0 bases to trimming and J lost 2 bases, with 14 bases between them. This CDR3 has 16 residues. In germline, CDR1 is MNHEY, CDR2 SVGAGI. CDR3 loop: CASSYSISAATYEQYF. For the CDR3, the DNA is TGTGCCAGCAGTTACTCGATTTCGGCGGCCACCTACGAGCAGTACTTC.

This clonotype has more than one count but fewer than ten. The V call is TRBV14, the J call TRBJ1-5; D is unresolved. The V end was cut by 3 bases, the J end by 9 bases, with 12 bases between. This CDR3 contains 13 residues. From germline, CDR1 is SGHDN and CDR2 FVKESK. As DNA, the CDR3 is TGTGCCAGCAGCCAGTTTGCGGAGGCGCCCCAGCATTTT. It codes for CASSQFAEAPQHF.

This rearrangement joins TRBV29-1 to TRBJ1-1; D gene unclear. The V and J ends lost 7 bases and 8 bases respectively, with 17 bases between them. Germline CDR1 reads SQVTM; CDR2 reads ANQGSEA. The CDR3 consists of 12 residues. The CDR3 protein is CSATSGLSEAFF. The CDR3, as DNA: TGCAGCGCGACTTCCGGTTTGTCGGAAGCTTTCTTT.

This chain links TRBV27 with TRBJ2-7, with 7 bases lining up with TRBD2. With V trimmed by 6 bases and J by 2 bases, 10 bases remained unmatched. CDR3 length: 15 amino acids. Looked up from germline, CDR1 is MNHEY and CDR2 is SMNVEV (reference sequence). CDR3 loop: CASRPLGLGTYEQYV. CDR3 coding DNA: TGTGCCAGCAGACCACTAGGACTAGGGACCTACGAGCAGTACGTC.

This clonotype was picked up a small number of times. CDR3 nucleotide sequence: TGTGCCAGTAGTATCACCGTCGGGTCCTACGAGCAGTACTTC. Translating gives CASSITVGSYEQYF. The V call is TRBV19, the J call TRBJ2-7, with D hard to call. The CDR3 consists of 14 residues. V lost 3 bases to trimming and J lost 1 base, with 10 bases between them. Germline lookup yields CDR1 LNHDA and CDR2 SQIVND (reference sequence).

The gene calls are TRBV20-1 and TRBJ2-3, with TRBD2 matching over 9 bases. Losses at the gene ends were 3 bases for V and 4 bases for J; bases not matched to a gene: 8. This CDR3 region has 15 residues. The germline gives CDR1 DFQATT, CDR2 SNEGSKA (reference sequence). The CDR3 reads CSARKPSGGSDTQYF. The DNA of the CDR3 is TGCAGTGCTAGGAAGCCCAGCGGGGGGTCAGATACGCAGTATTTT.

This clonotype was counted only a few times. This chain links TRBV2 with TRBJ2-5, with unresolved D. Germline V gene sequence: CDR1 SNHLY, CDR2 FYNNEI. The V gene lost 1 base and the J gene lost 5 bases, with 5 bases spanning the gap. The CDR3 totals 12 residues. For the CDR3, the DNA is TGTGCCAGCAGTGAAGATAATGAGACCCAGTACTTC. Residues: CASSEDNETQYF.

The table lists this clonotype with a few counts. The chain combines TRBV6-6 with TRBJ1-4, with TRBD1 as a possible D gene (5 bases). V gave up 6 bases and J gave up 7 bases, with 21 bases separating them. The CDR3 covers 16 residues. Germline assignment: CDR1 MNHNY and CDR2 SVGAGI (reference sequence). The CDR3 DNA reads as TGTGCCAGCAGCGACCGGGACCACTGGTCCGGTGAAAAACTGTTTTTT. Translating it yields CASSDRDHWSGEKLFF.

The chain employs TRBV6-1 and TRBJ1-1, with 7 bases lining up with TRBD1. The CDR3 consists of 13 residues. The V segment lost 6 bases and the J segment 0 bases; nucleotides outside the gene matches: 1. CDR1 is MNHNS and CDR2 is SASEGT in the germline V gene. The CDR3 sequence is CASRGQLNTEAFF. The CDR3 DNA is TGTGCCAGCAGGGGACAGCTGAACACTGAAGCTTTCTTT.

The chain carries TRBV11-2 and TRBJ2-1; D possibly corresponds to TRBD2 (6 bases). This CDR3 spans 13 amino acids. V was clipped by 7 bases and J by 12 bases, with 19 bases between them. CDR1 is SGHAT and CDR2 is FQNNGV in the germline V gene. The CDR3: CASIPGEELRQFF. The CDR3, as DNA: TGTGCCAGCATCCCCGGGGAGGAGCTGCGGCAGTTCTTC.

This clonotype was picked up a small number of times. V and J are TRBV7-9 and TRBJ2-5; 7 nucleotides match TRBD2. The germline V gene encodes CDR1 SEHNR and CDR2 FQNEAQ (reference sequence). J gave up 2 bases and V 6 bases, and 6 bases lay outside the gene matches. The CDR3 runs to 14 residues. CDR3 sequence (DNA): TGTGCCAGCAGTCGCTCGGGGGGACAAGAGACCCAGTACTTC. The encoded protein is CASSRSGGQETQYF.

The rearrangement joins TRBV4-3 to TRBJ1-1; D not certain. The CDR3 length is 13 residues. CDR1 and CDR2 from the germline V gene are LGHNA and YSLEER. The germline V and J ends were trimmed by 3 bases and 1 base, with 6 bases remaining between them. The CDR3 loop reads CASSHGTNTEAFF. CDR3 sequence (DNA): TGCGCCAGCAGCCATGGTACGAACACTGAAGCTTTCTTT.